The 9 T cell receptor beta chains below come from one sample, sequenced in a study of shared clonotypes between healthy human individuals. The repertoire was sequenced with immunoSEQ multiplex PCR; TCRdb's copy has only in-frame clones and lacks some. The repertoire consists of over 2,000,000 clones, with over 85% occurring once and the leading ten covering 1.5% to 2%. Naivety among CD8 cells was defined by CD45RO negativity and positive CCR7 selection, thereby excluding terminally differentiated effector memory CD45RA+ cells. The sample comprised naive CD8+ T cells from PBMCs. These receptors originate from a man younger than 35 in good health. Some clones in this sample may be carry-over from other donors' samples.

The CDR3: CASSYWGGHGELFF. The CDR3 nucleotides are TGTGCCAGCAGTTACTGGGGGGGCCACGGGGAGCTGTTTTTT. The chain combines TRBV6-6 with TRBJ2-2, with a weak D call TRBD2 (7 bases). Germline V gene sequence: CDR1 MNHNY, CDR2 SVGAGI (reference sequence). Trimming pared 1 base from V and 7 bases from J, leaving 10 bases between. This CDR3 comprises 14 residues.

This chain joins TRBV7-9 and TRBJ2-1, with 8 bases lining up with TRBD1. Germline assignment: CDR1 SEHNR and CDR2 FQNEAQ (reference sequence). The CDR3 has 12 residues. V shed 6 bases and J 7 bases; nucleotides not matched to a gene: 2. In nucleotides, the CDR3 is TGTGCCAGCAGGAGACAGGGGAATGAGCAGTTCTTC. Protein: CASRRQGNEQFF.

V and J are TRBV29-1 and TRBJ2-7; D ambiguous. Per germline, CDR1 SQVTM and CDR2 ANQGSEA. The V end was cut by 3 bases, the J end by 4 bases, with 13 bases between. The CDR3 covers 13 residues. The CDR3 loop reads CSVEDEVVYEQYF. CDR3 nucleotides: TGCAGCGTTGAGGATGAGGTCGTTTACGAGCAGTACTTC.

Comment on this clone: Additional DNA sequences in this sample encode the identical CDR3. V is TRBV2 and J is TRBJ2-7, with 7 bases lining up with TRBD1. V was clipped by 6 bases and J by 0 bases; unmatched bases: 5. The germline CDR1 and CDR2 sequences are SNHLY and FYNNEI. This CDR3 spans 14 amino acids. CDR3 nucleotides: TGTGCCAGCAGACCGGGACAGAGCTCCTACGAGCAGTACTTC. It is translated as CASRPGQSSYEQYF.

The J gene is TRBJ2-7, the V gene TRBV14; D gene uncertain. The V end was cut by 2 bases, the J end by 2 bases, with 13 bases between. CDR1 SGHDN and CDR2 FVKESK come from the germline V gene. The CDR3 contains 15 residues. The chain's CDR3 is CASSQIAVGPYEQYF. CDR3 DNA sequence: TGTGCCAGCAGCCAAATTGCGGTTGGGCCCTACGAGCAGTACTTC.

This chain joins TRBV7-2 and TRBJ2-3, with D unresolved. Germline CDR1 and CDR2: SGHTA and FQGNSA. Between the trimmed V and J ends, which lost 2 bases and 2 bases, there was a span of 23 bases. The CDR3 covers 19 residues. The CDR3 sequence: CASSLKGSAQREITDTQYF. As DNA, the CDR3 is TGTGCCAGCAGCTTAAAGGGTTCGGCCCAACGTGAGATCACAGATACGCAGTATTTT.

The V and J genes are TRBV7-9 and TRBJ2-7, with D possibly matching TRBD1 (5 bases). Germline CDR1 reads SEHNR; CDR2 reads FQNEAQ (reference sequence). Trimming left V 5 bases short and J 2 bases short, with 10 bases between. This CDR3 spans 13 amino acids. CDR3 sequence reads: CASSPDIPYEQYF. DNA of the CDR3: TGTGCCAGCAGCCCGGACATCCCCTACGAGCAGTACTTC.

This clone was seen a single time. This chain connects TRBV7-9 to TRBJ2-7, with a tentative D call TRBD1 (6 bases). The CDR3 has 15 residues. The V and J ends lost 5 bases and 4 bases respectively, with 18 bases between them. Germline CDR1 is SEHNR and CDR2 is FQNEAQ (reference sequence). The CDR3 is CASSPPWTEIYEQYF. DNA for the CDR3: TGTGCCAGCAGCCCCCCCTGGACAGAAATTTACGAGCAGTACTTC.

The V and J genes are TRBV29-1 and TRBJ1-1; D unresolved. Per germline, CDR1 SQVTM and CDR2 ANQGSEA. The CDR3 extends over 13 amino acids. V was trimmed by 1 base and J by 1 base, leaving 7 bases between them. CDR3 region: CSVEGVGNTEAFF. DNA of the CDR3: TGCAGCGTTGAAGGGGTAGGGAACACTGAAGCTTTCTTT.